Many counts were recorded for the clone carrying this TCR beta chain. V lost 5 bases, J lost 8 bases, and 8 bases stayed unmatched. The CDR3 runs to 13 residues. Germline CDR1 SGHTA, CDR2 FQGNSA. These data originate in a study of neurological immune-mediated disorders. The cDNA came from 5'RACE, which used 10-nucleotide random UMIs. TCRdb redid the calling of the 5' RACE reads with MiXCR, one entry per CDR3 protein. The repertoire has tens of thousands of distinct CDR3 sequences, over 9.5% of them found once; the top ten carry over 0.95%. The sequence derives from a female donor in good health. Sequenced: PBMCs. J is TRBJ1-1 and V is TRBV7-2; 7 bases match TRBD1. The CDR3 region is CASSLRQGREAFF. CDR3 DNA: TGTGCCAGCAGCCTAAGACAGGGCCGAGAAGCTTTCTTT.